This T cell receptor beta chain was retrieved from a study of cytomegalovirus exposure and HLA in healthy donors. Whole-study results and caveats: Accounts indicate the classifier identified cytomegalovirus status with strong specificity and sensitivity. Associated with HLA alleles at 0.05 false discovery rate in a later analysis were over 15,000 TCR beta sequences. The authors confirmed in vitro that a few CMV-associated chains were specific for CMV antigens.

PCR involved 60 Vbeta and 13 Jbeta primers. The assay was immunoSEQ multiplex PCR, and TCRdb's table has in-frame clones only and misses some. Of approximately 150,000 clones in the sample, around 77% were seen once. The donors were healthy bone marrow donors. As regards this clone: The target antigen is unknown.

V lost 5 bases, J lost 4 bases, and 15 bases lay in between. Germline assignment: CDR1 SGHNT and CDR2 YENEEA. There are 14 residues in the CDR3. The source is a middle-aged man in good health and CMV-seronegative. The chain carries TRBV11-3 and TRBJ2-7; D is possibly TRBD2 (6 bases). The sequencing input was PBMCs. The CDR3 bases are TGTGCCAGCAGCCTTAGGGCGAGCGGGTACGAGCAGTACTTC. Translating it yields CASSLRASGYEQYF. The variable domain in full, with the rest retrieved from reference TRBV11-3 and TRBJ2-7, is EAGVVQSPRYKIIEKKQPVAFWCNPISGHNTLYWYLQNLGQGPELLIRYENEEAVDDSQLPKDRFSAERLKGVDSTLKIQPAELGDSAVYLCASSLRASGYEQYFGPGTRLTVT.